The 14 T cell receptor beta chains below all came from one sample that was sequenced in a study of blood T cell repertoires in COVID-19. Here immunoSEQ multiplex PCR was the method, and the copy in TCRdb shows in-frame clones only, minus some. The table records about 150,000 clones, 87% of them present only once. The sample comprised peripheral blood. These receptors all stem from a man aged 45-65 years with active COVID-19.

The rearrangement uses TRBV4-2 and TRBJ2-3; 10 positions agree with TRBD2. Germline CDR1 is LGHNA and CDR2 is YNFKEQ. The CDR3 contains 16 residues. V shed 0 bases and J 6 bases; nucleotides not matched to a gene: 6. As DNA, the CDR3 is TGTGCCAGCAGCCAAGATAGCGGGGGGTCTGTGGATACGCAGTATTTT. The encoded protein is CASSQDSGGSVDTQYF.

CDR3 region: CASSVAAGSVHTQYF. DNA for the CDR3: TGTGCCAGCAGCGTCGCGGCGGGTAGTGTACATACGCAGTATTTT. The gene calls are TRBV9 and TRBJ2-3; D might be TRBD2 (5 bases). V lost 2 bases and J lost 7, with 17 bases in between. Looked up from germline, CDR1 is SGDLS and CDR2 is YYNGEE. This CDR3 contains 15 residues.

This rearrangement joins TRBV18 to TRBJ1-3; D ambiguous. Germline V lookup: CDR1 KGHSH, CDR2 LQKENI. The CDR3 extends over 14 amino acids. V was trimmed by 2 bases and J by 2 bases, leaving 7 bases between them. CDR3 coding DNA: TGTGCCAGCTCACCAGACTTAGCTGGAAACACCATATATTTT. The encoded protein is CASSPDLAGNTIYF.

The CDR3 loop is CASSEKGQGAYGYTF. The CDR3 region has the DNA TGTGCCAGCAGTGAAAAGGGACAGGGGGCCTATGGCTACACCTTC. V is TRBV2 and J is TRBJ1-2, with 12 bases identical to TRBD1. J was trimmed by 4 bases and V by 2 bases; bases with no gene match: 2. Germline V gene data show CDR1 as SNHLY and CDR2 as FYNNEI. The CDR3 loop spans 15 amino acids.

The J gene is TRBJ2-7, the V gene TRBV7-2, with 9 bases identical to TRBD1. The CDR3 runs 15 residues. In germline, CDR1 is SGHTA, CDR2 FQGNSA. J gave up 0 bases and V 6 bases, and 6 bases lay outside the gene matches. CDR3 loop: CASRPDRGPSYEQYF. Here the CDR3 DNA reads TGTGCCAGCAGGCCGGACAGGGGCCCCTCCTACGAGCAGTACTTC.

This clone was detected only a few times. The chain recombines TRBV10-3 with TRBJ2-7; TRBD2 might be the D (6 bases). The CDR3 totals 13 residues. Germline loops: CDR1 ENHRY, CDR2 SYGVKD. With 0 bases removed from V and 6 bases from J, the gap between germline ends came to 9 bases. For the CDR3, the DNA is TGTGCCATCAGTGAGTCGCGGGGCGCCGAGCAGTACTTC. Translated: CAISESRGAEQYF.

In DNA form, the CDR3 reads TGTGCCAGCAGCCAAGATATCAGGGTCGAGCAGTACTTC. Translated: CASSQDIRVEQYF. This chain links TRBV3-1 (or the pseudogene TRBV3-2) with TRBJ2-7; D is perhaps TRBD1 (5 bases). The CDR3 consists of 13 residues. Germline values: CDR1 LGHDT, CDR2 YNNKEL (reference sequence). V lost 0 bases, J lost 6 bases, and 9 bases lay in between.

The chain joins TRBV28 to TRBJ2-7, with TRBD2 matching 8 bases. The CDR3 spans 15 residues. Germline CDR1 MDHEN, CDR2 SYDVKM. The ends lost 4 bases at V and 2 bases at J; junction bases unmatched: 7. The CDR3 DNA reads TGTGCCAGCAGTTCTCCGGGGGGGCCCACCTACGAGCAGTACTTC. As protein: CASSSPGGPTYEQYF.

For this clone: A much larger clone differs from this one at a single base, so this may be a read error. The chain couples TRBV7-2 to TRBJ2-6; 7 bases agree with TRBD1. There are 15 residues in the CDR3. Germline CDR1 is SGHTA and CDR2 is FQGNSA. The ends lost 5 bases at V and 0 bases at J; junction bases unmatched: 1. The CDR3 bases are TGTGCCAGCAGCCGGGACAGCTCTGGGGCCAACGTCCTGACTTTC. Translation: CASSRDSSGANVLTF.

On this clone itself: The same CDR3 is also encoded by other DNA sequences in this sample. CDR3 residues: CASSGTGGETQYF. CDR3 nucleotides: TGTGCCAGTAGTGGTACAGGGGGAGAGACCCAGTACTTC. The chain employs TRBV19 and TRBJ2-5, with 8 positions matching TRBD1. V gave up 5 bases and J gave up 4 bases; unmatched junction bases: 3. This CDR3 has 13 amino acids. Germline values: CDR1 LNHDA, CDR2 SQIVND (reference sequence). Variable domain in full (rest from reference TRBV19 and TRBJ2-5): DGGITQSPKYLFRKEGQNVTLSCEQNLNHDAMYWYRQDPGQGLRLIYYSQIVNDFQKGDIAEGYSVSREKKESFPLTVTSAQKNPTAFYLCASSGTGGETQYFGPGTRLLVL.

This sequence joins TRBV3-1 (or the pseudogene TRBV3-2) and TRBJ2-5; no clear D gene. V lost 2 bases and J lost 1, with 8 bases in between. Germline V gene sequence: CDR1 LGHDT, CDR2 YNNKEL (reference sequence). The CDR3 length is 14 residues. The CDR3: CASSQFVAQETQYF. Here the CDR3 DNA reads TGTGCCAGCAGCCAATTCGTGGCCCAAGAGACCCAGTACTTC.

The chain couples TRBV29-1 to TRBJ2-3, with D tentatively TRBD1 (6 bases). Germline lookup yields CDR1 SQVTM and CDR2 ANQGSEA. Trimming removed 5 bases from V and 1 base from J, with 16 bases in between. This CDR3 is built from 15 residues. CDR3 sequence: CSVRPQTGGTDTQYF. The CDR3, as DNA: TGCAGCGTTCGGCCCCAGACAGGAGGCACAGATACGCAGTATTTT.

This chain links TRBV9 with TRBJ2-5, with TRBD2 matching 13 bases. Per the germline V gene, CDR1 is SGDLS and CDR2 is YYNGEE. This CDR3 is 17 amino acids long. Trimming removed 0 bases from V and 1 base from J; junction bases left unmatched: 3. The CDR3 coding sequence is TGTGCCAGCAGCGTAGGAGGGACTAGCGGGGTCCAAGAGACCCAGTACTTC. Residues: CASSVGGTSGVQETQYF.

The chain combines TRBV5-4 with TRBJ1-1; D remains ambiguous. The CDR3 spans 13 residues. The V gene lost 2 bases and the J gene lost 2 bases, with 7 bases spanning the gap. The germline V gene has CDR1 SGHNT and CDR2 YYREEE (reference sequence). In DNA form, the CDR3 reads TGTGCCAGCAGCTTTTATAGTAACACTGAAGCTTTCTTT. This translates into CASSFYSNTEAFF. Full variable domain (remainder filled in from reference TRBV5-4 and TRBJ1-1): ETGVTQSPTHLIKTRGQQVTLRCSSQSGHNTVSWYQQALGQGPQFIFQYYREEENGRGNFPPRFSGLQFPNYSSELNVNALELDDSALYLCASSFYSNTEAFFGQGTRLTVV.